The 9 T cell receptor beta chains in this list originate from one sample, sequenced in a study of blood T cell repertoires in COVID-19. Clones were read by immunoSEQ multiplex PCR, and TCRdb kept only the in-frame ones, dropping some. Here the sample spans around 380,000 clones, approximately 89% being singletons. Material for sequencing was PBMCs or T cells enriched from blood (not recorded which). These receptors originate from a man younger than 40 who had recovered from COVID-19.

The chain couples TRBV2 to TRBJ1-4, with 7 bases fitting TRBD1. Germline V gene data show CDR1 as SNHLY and CDR2 as FYNNEI. V shed 6 bases and J 7 bases; nucleotides not matched to a gene: 8. The CDR3 is 14 amino acids. This chain's CDR3 is CASSSRGRTEKLFF. The CDR3 region has the DNA TGTGCCAGCAGCTCGAGGGGGCGCACTGAAAAACTGTTTTTT.

This clone was found once. The CDR3 spells CASSIQGTGPQETQYF. Here the CDR3 DNA reads TGTGCCAGTAGTATCCAGGGGACAGGGCCTCAAGAGACCCAGTACTTC. V usage is TRBV19 and J usage is TRBJ2-5; TRBD1 agrees at 9 bases. This CDR3 has 16 residues. Trimming at V came to 3 bases and at J to 2 bases, leaving 7 bases not matched to a gene. Germline V lookup: CDR1 LNHDA, CDR2 SQIVND (reference sequence).

This chain connects TRBV7-8 to TRBJ2-2; D is perhaps TRBD2 (5 bases). This CDR3 has 17 residues. The germline gives CDR1 SGHVS, CDR2 FQNEAQ. The V gene lost 2 bases and the J gene lost 9 bases, with 22 bases spanning the gap. The CDR3 loop is CASSLMAGVRNGRELFF. CDR3 sequence (DNA): TGTGCCAGCAGCTTAATGGCTGGCGTACGGAACGGGAGGGAGCTGTTTTTT.

The J gene is TRBJ1-2, the V gene TRBV27, with TRBD1 matching 7 bases. V dropped 7 bases and J dropped 0; count of bases not matched to a gene: 11. Germline CDR1 MNHEY, CDR2 SMNVEV (reference sequence). There are 16 residues in the CDR3. This chain's CDR3 is CASKGWGQLANYGYTF. DNA of the CDR3: TGTGCCAGCAAGGGTTGGGGACAGTTAGCTAACTATGGCTACACCTTC.

V usage is TRBV9 and J usage is TRBJ2-2, with D maybe TRBD2 (6 bases). From germline, CDR1 is SGDLS and CDR2 YYNGEE. Between the trimmed V and J ends, which lost 2 bases and 2 bases, there was a span of 10 bases. CDR3 size: 15 residues. The CDR3 is CASSVRDSNTGELFF. The CDR3 region has the DNA TGTGCCAGCAGCGTCCGGGACTCTAACACCGGGGAGCTGTTTTTT.

This clone has just a few counts. This chain joins TRBV7-2 and TRBJ1-3, with D tentatively TRBD1 (5 bases). The CDR3 runs 15 residues. Trimming removed 5 bases from V and 0 bases from J, with 11 bases in between. The germline gives CDR1 SGHTA, CDR2 FQGNSA. The CDR3 DNA follows: TGTGCCAGCAGCATTGACAGAGCCTCTGGAAACACCATATATTTT. This sequence encodes CASSIDRASGNTIYF.

The CDR3 is CASRAASTGELFF. In DNA, the CDR3 is TGCGCCAGCAGGGCGGCCTCAACCGGGGAGCTGTTTTTT. The rearrangement links TRBV10-1 to TRBJ2-2; D call uncertain. In germline, CDR1 is WNHNN, CDR2 SYGVQD (reference sequence). This CDR3 has 13 residues. V lost 6 bases and J 5 bases, leaving 10 bases between the germline ends.

A remark on this clone: Other DNA sequences from this sample encode an identical CDR3 as well. The V gene is TRBV7-2, the J gene TRBJ1-5, with 9 bases fitting TRBD1. Per germline, CDR1 SGHTA and CDR2 FQGNSA. CDR3 length: 14 amino acids. V lost 5 bases to trimming and J lost 4 bases; unmatched junction nucleotides: 3. The CDR3 loop is CASSLDRGNQPQHF. CDR3 sequence (DNA): TGTGCCAGCAGCCTCGACAGGGGGAATCAGCCCCAGCATTTT. The complete variable domain, with remaining parts taken from reference TRBV7-2 and TRBJ1-5, reads GAGVSQSPSNKVTEKGKDVELRCDPISGHTALYWYRQSLGQGLEFLIYFQGNSAPDKSGLPSDRFSAERTGGSVSTLTIQRTQQEDSAVYLCASSLDRGNQPQHFGDGTRLSIL.

The V and J genes are TRBV15 and TRBJ2-1; weak D call: TRBD2 (7 bases). Trimming took 3 bases from V and 6 from J, leaving 12 bases between them. Germline values: CDR1 LNHNV, CDR2 YYDKDF (reference sequence). The CDR3 runs 14 residues. The CDR3 loop is CATSRAGAFNEQFF. The CDR3 DNA is TGTGCCACCAGCAGGGCGGGGGCCTTCAATGAGCAGTTCTTC.